This paragraph covers one TCR beta chain sequence. The V gene's germline CDR1 is LNHNV and CDR2 YYDKDF (reference sequence). With 4 bases clipped from V and 3 bases from J, the junction kept 11 bases outside the gene matches. This CDR3 is 17 amino acids long. The record originates from a study of blood T cell repertoires in COVID-19. Profiled with immunoSEQ multiplex PCR; TCRdb holds only in-frame clones, not every one. The top ten clones hold 17% of a sample with more than 100,000 clones, approximately 84% of them seen once. Sequencing input: peripheral blood. The receptor comes from a woman of 80 years or more with acute or convalescent COVID-19. The rearrangement uses TRBV15 and TRBJ2-3, with TRBD1 identical over 9 bases. The CDR3 nucleotides are TGTGCCACCAGCATGGGGGGGACAGGGCGGAGAACAGATACGCAGTATTTT. Translating gives CATSMGGTGRRTDTQYF.